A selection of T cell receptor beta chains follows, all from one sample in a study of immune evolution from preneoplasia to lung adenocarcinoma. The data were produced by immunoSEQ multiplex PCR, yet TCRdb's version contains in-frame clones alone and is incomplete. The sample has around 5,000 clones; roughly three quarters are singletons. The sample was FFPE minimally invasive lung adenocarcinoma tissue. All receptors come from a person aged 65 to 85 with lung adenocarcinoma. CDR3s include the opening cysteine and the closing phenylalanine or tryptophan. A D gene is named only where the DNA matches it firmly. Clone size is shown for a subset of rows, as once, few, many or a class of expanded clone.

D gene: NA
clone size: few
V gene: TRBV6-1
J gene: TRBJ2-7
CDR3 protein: CASSVNSDPNYEQYF
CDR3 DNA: TGTGCCAGCAGTGTCAATAGCGATCCCAACTACGAGCAGTACTTC

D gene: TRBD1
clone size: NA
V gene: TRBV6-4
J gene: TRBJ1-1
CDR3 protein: CASSRQGNTEAFF
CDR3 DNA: TGTGCCAGCTCTCGACAGGGGAACACTGAAGCTTTCTTT

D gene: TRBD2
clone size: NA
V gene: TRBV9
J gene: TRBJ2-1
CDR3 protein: CASNPRGGNHNEQFF
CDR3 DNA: TGTGCCAGCAACCCTCGGGGGGGCAATCACAATGAGCAGTTCTTC

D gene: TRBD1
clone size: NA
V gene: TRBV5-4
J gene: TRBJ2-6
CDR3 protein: CASSWDRVLSGANVLTF
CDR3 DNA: TGTGCCAGCAGCTGGGACAGGGTCCTCTCTGGGGCCAACGTCCTGACTTTC

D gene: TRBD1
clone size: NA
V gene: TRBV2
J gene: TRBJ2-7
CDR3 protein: CASSDRGLFYEQYF
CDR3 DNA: TGTGCCAGCTCCGACAGGGGGCTATTCTACGAGCAGTACTTC

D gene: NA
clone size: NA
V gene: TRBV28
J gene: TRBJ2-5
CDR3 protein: CASSLGERETQYF
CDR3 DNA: TGTGCCAGCAGTTTAGGGGAGCGGGAGACCCAGTACTTC

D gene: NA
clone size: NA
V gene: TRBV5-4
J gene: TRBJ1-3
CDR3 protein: CASSQTGSGNTIYF
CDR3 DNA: TGTGCCAGCAGCCAAACAGGATCTGGAAACACCATATATTTT

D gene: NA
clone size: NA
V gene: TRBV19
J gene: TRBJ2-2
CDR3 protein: CASTPPRGTGELFF
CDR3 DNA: TGTGCCAGTACCCCCCCTAGGGGAACCGGGGAGCTGTTTTTT

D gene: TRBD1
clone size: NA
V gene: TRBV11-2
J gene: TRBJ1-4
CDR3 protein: CASSLTTPGTARNEKLFF
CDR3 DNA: TGTGCCAGCAGCTTAACCACCCCCGGGACAGCGCGGAATGAAAAACTGTTTTTT

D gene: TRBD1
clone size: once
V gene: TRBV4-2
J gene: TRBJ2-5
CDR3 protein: CASRQRQGVEETQYF
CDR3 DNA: TGTGCCAGCAGGCAAAGACAGGGTGTGGAAGAGACCCAGTACTTC

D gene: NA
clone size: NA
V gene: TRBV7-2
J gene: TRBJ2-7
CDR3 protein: CASSLVSGYEQYF
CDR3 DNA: TGTGCCAGCAGCTTAGTTTCCGGCTACGAGCAGTACTTC

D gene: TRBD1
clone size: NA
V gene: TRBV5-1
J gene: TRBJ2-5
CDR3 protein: CASSQGTAETQYF
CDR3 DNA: TGCGCCAGCAGCCAAGGGACAGCTGAGACCCAGTACTTC

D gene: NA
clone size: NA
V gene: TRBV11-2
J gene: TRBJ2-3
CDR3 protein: CASSFFEDTQYF
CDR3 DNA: TGTGCCAGCAGTTTCTTTGAGGATACGCAGTATTTT

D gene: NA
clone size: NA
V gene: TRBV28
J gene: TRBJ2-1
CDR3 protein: CASSFLGDEQFF
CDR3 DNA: TGTGCCAGCAGTTTTCTTGGGGATGAGCAGTTCTTC

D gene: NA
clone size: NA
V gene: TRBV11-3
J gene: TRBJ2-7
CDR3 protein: CASSPSRYRAKEQYF
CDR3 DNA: TGTGCCAGCAGCCCGTCGAGGTACAGGGCTAAGGAGCAGTACTTC

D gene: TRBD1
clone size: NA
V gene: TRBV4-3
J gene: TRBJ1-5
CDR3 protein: CASSHLRGLQPQHF
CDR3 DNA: TGCGCCAGCAGCCACCTCAGGGGGTTACAGCCCCAGCATTTT

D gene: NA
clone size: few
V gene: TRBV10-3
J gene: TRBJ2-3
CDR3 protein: CAISESRTLSTDTQYF
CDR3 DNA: TGTGCCATCAGTGAGTCGAGGACACTGAGCACAGATACGCAGTATTTT

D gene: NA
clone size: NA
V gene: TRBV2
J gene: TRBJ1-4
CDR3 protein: CASSVEGREKLFF
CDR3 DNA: TGTGCCAGCAGTGTAGAGGGACGGGAAAAACTGTTTTTT

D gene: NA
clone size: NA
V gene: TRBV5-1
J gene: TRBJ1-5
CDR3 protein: CASSLGGGAQPQHF
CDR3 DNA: TGCGCCAGCAGCTTGGGGGGGGGAGCTCAGCCCCAGCATTTT

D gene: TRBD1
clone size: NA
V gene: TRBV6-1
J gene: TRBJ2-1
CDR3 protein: CASSLGQGIHEQFF
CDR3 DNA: TGTGCCAGCAGTCTGGGACAGGGTATCCATGAGCAGTTCTTC

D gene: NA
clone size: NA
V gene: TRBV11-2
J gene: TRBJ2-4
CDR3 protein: CASSWGRTKNIQYF
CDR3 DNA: TGTGCCAGCAGCTGGGGGCGGACCAAAAACATTCAGTACTTC

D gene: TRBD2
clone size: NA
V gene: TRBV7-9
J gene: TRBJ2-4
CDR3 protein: CASSLFEREGYIQYF
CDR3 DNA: TGTGCCAGCAGCTTATTTGAGCGGGAGGGGTACATTCAGTACTTC

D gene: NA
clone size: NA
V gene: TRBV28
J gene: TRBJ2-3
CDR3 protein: CASSPHRGTQYF
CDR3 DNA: TGTGCCAGCAGCCCCCATAGAGGTACGCAGTATTTT

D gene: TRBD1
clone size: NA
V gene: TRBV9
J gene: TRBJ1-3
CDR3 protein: CASSVGGGAKGNTIYF
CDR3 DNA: TGTGCCAGCAGCGTAGGAGGGGGCGCGAAGGGAAACACCATATATTTT

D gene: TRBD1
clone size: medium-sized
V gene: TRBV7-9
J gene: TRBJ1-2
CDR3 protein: CASSSGDRGRYDGYTF
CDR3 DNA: TGTGCCAGCTCCTCAGGGGACAGGGGTCGGTACGATGGCTACACCTTC

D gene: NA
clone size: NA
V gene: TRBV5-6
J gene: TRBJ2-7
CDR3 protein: CASSLDRITYEQYF
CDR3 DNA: TGTGCCAGCAGCTTGGACAGAATAACCTACGAGCAGTACTTC

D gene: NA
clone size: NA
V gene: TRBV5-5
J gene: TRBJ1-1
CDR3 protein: CASSLWSGTEAFF
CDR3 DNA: TGTGCCAGCAGCTTATGGTCGGGCACTGAAGCTTTCTTT

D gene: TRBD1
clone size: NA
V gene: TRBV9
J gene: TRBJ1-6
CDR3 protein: CASSERQGNSPLHF
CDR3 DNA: TGTGCCAGCAGCGAAAGACAGGGGAACTCACCCCTCCACTTT

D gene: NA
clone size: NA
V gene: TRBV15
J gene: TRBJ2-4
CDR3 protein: CATSGAGDMNIQYF
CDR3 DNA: TGTGCCACCAGCGGAGCAGGGGATATGAACATTCAGTACTTC

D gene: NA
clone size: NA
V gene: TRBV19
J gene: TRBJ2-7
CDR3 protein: CASSRDYEQYF
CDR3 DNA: TGTGCCAGCAGCAGGGACTACGAGCAGTACTTC

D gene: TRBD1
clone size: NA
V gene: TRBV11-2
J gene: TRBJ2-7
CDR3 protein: CASSARTGGESYEQYF
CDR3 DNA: TGTGCCAGCAGCGCCCGGACAGGGGGCGAGTCCTACGAGCAGTACTTC

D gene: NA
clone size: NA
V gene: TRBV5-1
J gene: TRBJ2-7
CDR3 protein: CASSLRTGGNEQYF
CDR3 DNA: TGCGCCAGCAGCTTACGGACAGGAGGGAACGAGCAGTACTTC

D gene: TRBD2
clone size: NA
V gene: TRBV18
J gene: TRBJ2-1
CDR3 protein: CASSPTGGSYNEQFF
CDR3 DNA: TGTGCCAGCTCACCAACTGGCGGGAGCTACAATGAGCAGTTCTTC

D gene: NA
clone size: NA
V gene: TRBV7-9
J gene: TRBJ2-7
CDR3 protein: CASSLWASVGKQYF
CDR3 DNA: TGTGCCAGCAGCTTGTGGGCTAGCGTCGGTAAGCAGTACTTC

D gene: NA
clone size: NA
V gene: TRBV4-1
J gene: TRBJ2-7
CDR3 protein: CASSQVQGSYEQYF
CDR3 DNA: TGCGCCAGCAGCCAAGTTCAGGGTTCCTACGAGCAGTACTTC

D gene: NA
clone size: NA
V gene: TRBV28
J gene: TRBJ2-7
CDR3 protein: CASTSVGIHEQYF
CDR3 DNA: TGTGCCAGCACCTCCGTGGGTATCCACGAGCAGTACTTC

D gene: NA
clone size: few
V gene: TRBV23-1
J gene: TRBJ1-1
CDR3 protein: CASSQRHCREPEAFF
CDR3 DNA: TGCGCCAGCAGTCAGAGGCACTGCAGGGAACCTGAAGCTTTCTTT

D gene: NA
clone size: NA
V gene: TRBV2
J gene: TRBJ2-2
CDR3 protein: CASREARELFF
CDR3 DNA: TGTGCCAGCAGGGAAGCCAGGGAGCTGTTTTTT

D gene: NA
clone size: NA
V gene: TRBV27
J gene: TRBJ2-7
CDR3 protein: CASSLHSSYEQYF
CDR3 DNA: TGTGCCAGCAGTTTGCACTCCTCCTACGAGCAGTACTTC

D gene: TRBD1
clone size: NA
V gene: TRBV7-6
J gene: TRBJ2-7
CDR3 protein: CASSLGGTGDYYEQYF
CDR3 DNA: TGTGCCAGCAGCTTAGGGGGGACAGGGGATTACTACGAGCAGTACTTC

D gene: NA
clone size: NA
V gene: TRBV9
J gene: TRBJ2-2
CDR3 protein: CASSVTGNGELFF
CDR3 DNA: TGTGCCAGCAGCGTAACAGGGAACGGGGAGCTGTTTTTT

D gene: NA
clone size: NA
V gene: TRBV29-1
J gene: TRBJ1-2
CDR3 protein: CSVEPLDRTYGYTF
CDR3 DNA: TGCAGCGTTGAGCCTCTTGACAGAACCTATGGCTACACCTTC

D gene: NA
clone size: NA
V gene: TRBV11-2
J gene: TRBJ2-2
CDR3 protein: CASSLGRGSGELFF
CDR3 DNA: TGTGCCAGCAGCTTAGGTCGGGGTTCGGGGGAGCTGTTTTTT

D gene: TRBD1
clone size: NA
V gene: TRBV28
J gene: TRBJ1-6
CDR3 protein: CASSLDRGENSPLHF
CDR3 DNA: TGTGCCAGCAGTTTGGACAGGGGTGAAAATTCACCCCTCCACTTT

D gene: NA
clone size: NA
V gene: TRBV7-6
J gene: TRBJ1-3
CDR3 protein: CASSPGRGSGNTIYF
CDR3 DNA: TGTGCCAGCAGCCCTGGGAGGGGCAGCGGAAACACCATATATTTT